This TCR beta chain was found in a study of beta chain features in type 1 diabetes. As every portion of the isolated RNA was reverse transcribed, the sequencing read expressed TCRB transcripts. Clones were sequenced by immunoSEQ multiplex PCR, and TCRdb holds only the in-frame ones, with some missing. This sample carries about 350,000 clones, roughly a fifth of them seen once, and the ten largest clones take approximately 0.041%. Without exception, sorted populations had purity beyond 98%. In its sample, this clone was seen once. The CDR3 covers 13 residues. V lost 5 bases and J lost 6, with 13 bases in between. Germline assignment: CDR1 SGHTA and CDR2 FQGNSA.

The rearrangement uses TRBV7-2 and TRBJ1-1, with TRBD1 as a possible D gene (6 bases). The sequenced sample was naive CD4+ T cells from blood. The clonotype was recovered from a woman between 18 and 29 years old in good health. Here the CDR3 DNA reads TGTGCCAGCAGCAATTACAGGGATTCTGAAGCTTTCTTT. Its protein product is CASSNYRDSEAFF.